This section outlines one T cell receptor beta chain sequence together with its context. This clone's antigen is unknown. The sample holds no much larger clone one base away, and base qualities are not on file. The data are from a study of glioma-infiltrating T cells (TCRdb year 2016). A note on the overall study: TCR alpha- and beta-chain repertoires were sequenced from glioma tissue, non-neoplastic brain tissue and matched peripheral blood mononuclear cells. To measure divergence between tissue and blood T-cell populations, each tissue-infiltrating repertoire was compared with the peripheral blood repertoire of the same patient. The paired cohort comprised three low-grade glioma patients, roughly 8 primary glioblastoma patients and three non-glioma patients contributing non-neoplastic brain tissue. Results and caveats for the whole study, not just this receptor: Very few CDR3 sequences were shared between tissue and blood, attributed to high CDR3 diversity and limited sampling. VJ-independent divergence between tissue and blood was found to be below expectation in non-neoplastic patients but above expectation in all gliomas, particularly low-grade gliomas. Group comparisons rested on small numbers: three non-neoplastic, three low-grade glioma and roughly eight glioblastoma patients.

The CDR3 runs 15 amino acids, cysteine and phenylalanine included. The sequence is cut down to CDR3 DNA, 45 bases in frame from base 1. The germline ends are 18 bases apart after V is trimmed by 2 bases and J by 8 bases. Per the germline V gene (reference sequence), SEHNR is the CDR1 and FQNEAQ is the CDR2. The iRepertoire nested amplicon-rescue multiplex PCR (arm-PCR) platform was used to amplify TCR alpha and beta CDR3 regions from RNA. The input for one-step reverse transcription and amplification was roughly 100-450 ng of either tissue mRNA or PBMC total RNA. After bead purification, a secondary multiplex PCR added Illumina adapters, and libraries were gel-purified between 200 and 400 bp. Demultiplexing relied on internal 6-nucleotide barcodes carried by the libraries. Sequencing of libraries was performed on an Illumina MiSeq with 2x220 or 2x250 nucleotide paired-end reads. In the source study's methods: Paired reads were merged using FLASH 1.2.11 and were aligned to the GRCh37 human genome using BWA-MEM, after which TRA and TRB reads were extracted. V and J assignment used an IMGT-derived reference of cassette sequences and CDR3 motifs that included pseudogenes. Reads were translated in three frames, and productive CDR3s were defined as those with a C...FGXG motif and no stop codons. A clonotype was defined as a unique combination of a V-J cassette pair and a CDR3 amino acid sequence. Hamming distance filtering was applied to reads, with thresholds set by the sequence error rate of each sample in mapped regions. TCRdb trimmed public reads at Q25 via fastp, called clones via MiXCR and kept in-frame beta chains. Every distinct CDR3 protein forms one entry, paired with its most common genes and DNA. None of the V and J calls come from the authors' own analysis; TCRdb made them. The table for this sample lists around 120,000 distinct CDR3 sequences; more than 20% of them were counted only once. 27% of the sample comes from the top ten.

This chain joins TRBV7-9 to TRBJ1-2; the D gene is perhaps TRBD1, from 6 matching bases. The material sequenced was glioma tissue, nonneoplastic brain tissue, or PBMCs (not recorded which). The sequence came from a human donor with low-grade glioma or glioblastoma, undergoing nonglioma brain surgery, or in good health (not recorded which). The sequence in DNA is TGTGCCAGCAGCTTACGGAGCAGGGGCGAGCGAGGCTACACCTTC. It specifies CASSLRSRGERGYTF.